This is a list of T cell receptor beta chains from one sample in a study of blood T cell repertoires in COVID-19. Assay used: immunoSEQ multiplex PCR; TCRdb lists only in-frame clones, some missing. The table shows about 230,000 clones, with 75% to 90% occurring only once. The sample comprised peripheral blood. The receptors were gathered from a woman in her 70s with active or convalescent COVID-19. The CDR3 runs from the conserved cysteine through the conserved F or W.

v_gene,CDR3aa
TRBV6-1,CASSEHSPRENEQFF
TRBV7-2,CASSLGQPGQTYNEQFF
TRBV5-1,CASSPEDRGPDEQYF
TRBV5-1,CASSSQTGLNTEAFF
TRBV19,CASSPAGQGYEQYF
TRBV3-1/TRBV3-2,CAISPGLAGAPQYF
TRBV28,CASSGGQSPEQYF
TRBV7-9,CASSLAGAIGAEQYF
TRBV2,CASSVLEPYEQYF
TRBV6-5,CASRRTGALDEQYF
TRBV4-1,CASSQGDRGHHNAFF
TRBV6-5,CASRASGVGELFF
TRBV5-1,CASSLVIDRGDSPLHF
TRBV3-1/TRBV3-2,CASSPSGLAGGRSFF
TRBV5-1,CASSPRTSPTDTQYF
TRBV9,CASSLGGEQFF
TRBV18,CASSPGTGAPGSYGYTF
TRBV30,CAWSGPGHFQETQYF
TRBV30,CAWTGGFNNEQFF
TRBV9,CASSVVGDNTDTQYF
TRBV5-1,CASSWSGTTYQETQYF
TRBV27,CASSLLQGSNQPQHF
TRBV19,CASSIQDRDAFF
TRBV10-3,CAISESREKKYF
TRBV5-1,CASSFSTALPAYEQYF
TRBV5-4,CASSSGTSGQETQYF
TRBV23-1,CASIPKFPGQGAPKLFF
TRBV7-9,CASSLATGFYGYTF
TRBV6-6,CASRLSGGTYNEQFF
TRBV11-3,CASSSGQLSPLHF
TRBV18,CASSPQGPNEQFF
TRBV5-4,CASSLGTSGSFDTQYF
TRBV5-8,CASSQTTGVNSPLHF
TRBV30,CAWSQAAYEQYF
TRBV3-1/TRBV3-2,CASSQRSGDTQYF
TRBV19,CASSPASDQPQHF
TRBV3-1/TRBV3-2,CASSLRLASAYEQYF
TRBV5-1,CASSLGHYGNEQFF
TRBV28,CASSLVSFYGYTF